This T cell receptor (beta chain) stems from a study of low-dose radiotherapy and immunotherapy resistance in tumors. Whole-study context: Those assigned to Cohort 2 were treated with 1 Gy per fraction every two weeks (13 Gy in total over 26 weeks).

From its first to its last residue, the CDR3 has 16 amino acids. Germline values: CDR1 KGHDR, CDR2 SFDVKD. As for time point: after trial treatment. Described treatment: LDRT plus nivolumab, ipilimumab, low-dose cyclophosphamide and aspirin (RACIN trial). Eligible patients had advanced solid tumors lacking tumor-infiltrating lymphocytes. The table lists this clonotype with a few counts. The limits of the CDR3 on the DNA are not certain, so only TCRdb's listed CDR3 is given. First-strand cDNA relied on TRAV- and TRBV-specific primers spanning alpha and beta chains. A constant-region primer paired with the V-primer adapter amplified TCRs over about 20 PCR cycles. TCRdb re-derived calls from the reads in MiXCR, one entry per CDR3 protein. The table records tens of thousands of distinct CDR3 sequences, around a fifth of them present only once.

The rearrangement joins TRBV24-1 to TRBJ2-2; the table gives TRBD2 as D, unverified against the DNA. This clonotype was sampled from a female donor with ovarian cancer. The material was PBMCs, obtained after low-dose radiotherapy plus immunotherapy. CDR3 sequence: CATSPLAGLTGELFFF.